Listed here are 21 T cell receptor beta chains from one sample, sequenced in a study of graft-versus-host responses after intestinal transplantation. Intraepithelial and lamina propria lymphocytes were released after the graft tissue was processed. Data came from immunoSEQ multiplex PCR; TCRdb stores just in-frame clones and leaves some out. The profile covers 9,600 or so clones, with approximately 80% appearing a single time and around 20% taken by the ten largest. Material: ileum tissue, obtained about 470 days after intestinal transplantation. Every receptor here comes from a human patient who received an intestinal transplant, so some T cells may come from the graft donor.

The chain joins TRBV5-8 to TRBJ2-7, with 8 nucleotides matching TRBD1. V dropped 3 bases and J dropped 6; count of bases not matched to a gene: 8. CDR3 size: 14 residues. Germline V gene lookup returns CDR1 SGHTS and CDR2 YDEGEE. CDR3 coding DNA: TGTGCCAGCAGCTGGACAGGGTTAGCAGGCGAGCAGTACTTC. Protein product: CASSWTGLAGEQYF.

This clone was seen only once. This rearrangement joins TRBV11-2 to TRBJ2-3; D unclear. The CDR3 consists of 14 residues. V lost 2 bases and J lost 2, with 8 bases in between. Germline V gene data show CDR1 as SGHAT and CDR2 as FQNNGV. DNA for the CDR3: TGTGCCAGCAGCTTATACGCGGTCACAGATACGCAGTATTTT. It encodes CASSLYAVTDTQYF.

CDR3 bases: TGTGCCAGCAGCAAAAGCTCTTTGGGACAGGGGGTCGAGTCTCTGAGTACTGAAGCTTTCTTT. Protein sequence: CASSKSSLGQGVESLSTEAFF. The chain has TRBV21-1 and TRBJ1-1; the table's D gene call, TRBD1, was not cross checked with the DNA. TRBV21-1 is a pseudogene segment. The CDR3 is 21 residues long.

This chain joins TRBV27 and TRBJ2-7; 10 bases agree with TRBD2. Germline V lookup: CDR1 MNHEY, CDR2 SMNVEV (reference sequence). V lost 5 bases and J lost 2; bases outside the gene matches: 9. This CDR3 region has 16 residues. The CDR3 reads CASSPILAGAPYEQYF. The DNA of the CDR3 is TGTGCCAGCAGTCCGATCCTAGCGGGGGCTCCCTACGAGCAGTACTTC.

The rearrangement links TRBV5-1 to TRBJ2-7; D unclear. Germline V gene data show CDR1 as SGHRS and CDR2 as YFSETQ. The CDR3 extends over 18 amino acids. The V gene lost 0 bases and the J gene lost 0 bases, with 19 bases spanning the gap. The CDR3 spells CASSLAAVLDHFSYEQYF. The CDR3 DNA is TGCGCCAGCAGCTTGGCCGCAGTTCTGGACCACTTCTCCTACGAGCAGTACTTC.

The rearrangement uses TRBV13 and TRBJ2-3; D assignment may be TRBD1 or TRBD2 (7 bases each). Germline loops: CDR1 PRHDT, CDR2 FYEKMQ (reference sequence). CDR3 length: 16 residues. Trimming removed 5 bases from V and 3 bases from J, with 18 bases in between. The chain's CDR3 is CASSPGRGQGTDTQYF. The CDR3 bases are TGTGCCAGCAGCCCGGGGAGGGGGCAGGGGACAGATACGCAGTATTTT.

The V call is TRBV7-7, the J call TRBJ2-7; D might be TRBD1 (5 bases). The CDR3 runs to 14 residues. CDR1 is SSHAT and CDR2 is FNYEAQ in the germline V gene (reference sequence). V lost 6 bases to trimming and J lost 2 bases, with 14 bases between them. For the CDR3, the DNA is TGTGCCAGCAGTCCCCTGGCAGGGACCTACGAGCAGTACTTC. Protein sequence: CASSPLAGTYEQYF.

This rearrangement joins TRBV6-5 to TRBJ1-2; D unresolved. This CDR3 is built from 13 residues. V shed 4 bases and J shed 4 bases, with 10 bases lying between them. Germline CDR1 and CDR2: MNHEY and SVGAGI. DNA for the CDR3: TGTGCCAGCAGTTCACACCGAAGCTATGGCTACACCTTC. Residues: CASSSHRSYGYTF.

The chain is built from TRBV15 and TRBJ1-4; TRBD1 agrees at 9 bases. In germline, CDR1 is LNHNV, CDR2 YYDKDF (reference sequence). The V and J ends lost 3 bases and 7 bases, in that order; junction bases with no gene match: 3. The CDR3 consists of 14 residues. CDR3 sequence (DNA): TGTGCCACCAGCAGGGACAGGGGAGCTGAAAAACTGTTTTTT. It translates to CATSRDRGAEKLFF.

The sample holds a few counts of this clone. The chain joins TRBV7-9 to TRBJ1-6, with D unclear. The ends were cut back, 4 bases at V and 7 bases at J, with 8 bases in the middle. Germline CDR1 and CDR2: SEHNR and FQNEAQ (reference sequence). This CDR3 comprises 13 residues. The CDR3 DNA reads as TGTGCCAGCAGCTACAGTGGCAATTCACCCCTCCACTTT. This translates into CASSYSGNSPLHF. Full variable domain (remainder filled in from reference TRBV7-9 and TRBJ1-6): DTGVSQNPRHKITKRGQNVTFRCDPISEHNRLYWYRQTLGQGPEFLTYFQNEAQLEKSRLLSDRFSAERPKGSFSTLEIQRTEQGDSAMYLCASSYSGNSPLHFGNGTRLTVT.

This chain connects TRBV5-6 to TRBJ2-1; TRBD2 aligns across 7 bases. The germline CDR1 and CDR2 sequences are SGHDT and YYEEEE. Trimming removed 5 bases from V and 0 bases from J; junction bases left unmatched: 5. The CDR3 sequence is 15 residues long. The CDR3 sequence is CASRLSGNSYNEQFF. Written as DNA, the CDR3 is TGTGCCAGCAGGCTCAGCGGGAACTCCTACAATGAGCAGTTCTTC. The whole variable domain, remainder taken from reference TRBV5-6 and TRBJ2-1, is DAGVTQSPTHLIKTRGQQVTLRCSPKSGHDTVSWYQQALGQGPQFIFQYYEEEERQRGNFPDRFSGHQFPNYSSELNVNALLLGDSALYLCASRLSGNSYNEQFFGPGTRLTVL.

The CDR3 coding sequence is TGTGCCAGCAGTGAGACTAAGAATTCACCCCTCCACTTT. Translation: CASSETKNSPLHF. The chain uses TRBV25-1 and TRBJ1-6; no reliable D call. Germline CDR1 MGHDK, CDR2 SYGVNS. The CDR3 covers 13 residues. Trimming pared 3 bases from V and 7 bases from J, leaving 7 bases between.

The chain carries TRBV5-1 and TRBJ1-1; unclear D gene. The CDR3 is 14 amino acids. V was cut by 4 bases and J by 3 bases, with 13 bases left in between. Per the germline V gene, CDR1 is SGHRS and CDR2 is YFSETQ. The CDR3 nucleotides read TGCGCCAGCAGCCTCAGACTCGGGGACACTGAAGCTTTCTTT. It yields the protein CASSLRLGDTEAFF.

A remark on this clone: Germline and junction disagree at one end, which may indicate a read error. The gene calls are TRBV6-6 and TRBJ1-2; D call uncertain. Germline CDR1 MNHNY, CDR2 SVGAGI (reference sequence). This CDR3 comprises 14 residues. CDR3 sequence (DNA): TGTGCCAGCAGTTATATTGGTTATAACTATGGCCACACCTTC. Translation: CASSYIGYNYGHTF.

This clone was seen only a few times. This chain connects TRBV9 to TRBJ2-3; a weak D match, TRBD2 (5 bases). V lost 0 bases to trimming and J lost 3 bases, with 14 bases between them. The CDR3 consists of 16 residues. The germline CDR1 and CDR2 sequences are SGDLS and YYNGEE. The DNA for the CDR3 is TGTGCCAGCAGCGTAGATGGCCTGCGGGCGACAGATACGCAGTATTTT. This sequence encodes CASSVDGLRATDTQYF.

V is TRBV7-2 and J is TRBJ1-2; the D is unclear. From germline, CDR1 is SGHTA and CDR2 FQGNSA. The CDR3 runs 13 residues. Trimming took 5 bases from V and 8 from J, leaving 15 bases between them. The CDR3, as DNA: TGTGCCAGCAGCCCGAGGGAGGTCTTAGGCTACACCTTC. Amino acid sequence: CASSPREVLGYTF.

The CDR3 DNA reads as TGTGCCAGCAGCCCGGGGGACAGGGCGGGCAATCAGCCCCAGCATTTT. Amino acids: CASSPGDRAGNQPQHF. The V gene is TRBV7-8, the J gene TRBJ1-5; TRBD1 aligns across 9 bases. J was trimmed by 2 bases and V by 5 bases; bases with no gene match: 7. This CDR3 contains 16 residues. Per the germline V gene, CDR1 is SGHVS and CDR2 is FQNEAQ.

This clone showed up just once. The chain uses TRBV5-4 and TRBJ2-2; weak D call: TRBD1 (7 bases). Germline V gene sequence: CDR1 SGHNT, CDR2 YYREEE (reference sequence). The V gene lost 2 bases and the J gene lost 6 bases, with 17 bases spanning the gap. This CDR3 spans 16 amino acids. The CDR3 loop reads CASSFLQQGRSGELFF. In nucleotides, the CDR3 is TGTGCCAGCAGCTTCTTACAACAGGGGAGGTCCGGGGAGCTGTTTTTT. The variable domain in full, with the rest retrieved from reference TRBV5-4 and TRBJ2-2, is ETGVTQSPTHLIKTRGQQVTLRCSSQSGHNTVSWYQQALGQGPQFIFQYYREEENGRGNFPPRFSGLQFPNYSSELNVNALELDDSALYLCASSFLQQGRSGELFFGEGSRLTVL.

This clone appeared a single time. The genes are TRBV5-5 and TRBJ2-5; D is ambiguous. The V and J ends lost 4 bases and 2 bases respectively, with 12 bases between them. Germline CDR1 reads SGHKS; CDR2 reads YYEKEE (reference sequence). The CDR3 runs 14 residues. The CDR3 coding sequence is TGTGCCAGCAGCCCCCCGGGCCAACAAGAGACCCAGTACTTC. Translated, it gives CASSPPGQQETQYF.

This clone showed up just a few times. V usage is TRBV7-7 and J usage is TRBJ2-5; D might be TRBD2 (5 bases). Germline V gene lookup returns CDR1 SSHAT and CDR2 FNYEAQ (reference sequence). Trimming pared 4 bases from V and 2 bases from J, leaving 11 bases between. The CDR3 consists of 14 residues. The CDR3 spells CASSSSSGQETQYF. Here the CDR3 DNA reads TGTGCCAGCAGCTCCTCCTCGGGGCAAGAGACCCAGTACTTC.

The chain uses TRBV6-1 and TRBJ2-1, with 10 nucleotides matching TRBD1. J gave up 5 bases and V 6 bases, and 4 bases lay outside the gene matches. The CDR3 runs to 14 residues. Germline V CDR1 and CDR2: MNHNS, SASEGT. The CDR3 here is CASRGQGRHNEQFF. The DNA for the CDR3 is TGTGCCAGCAGGGGACAGGGGAGACACAATGAGCAGTTCTTC.